This is a list of T cell receptor beta chains from one sample in a study of T-cell reconstitution after alpha-beta-depleted transplantation in children. TCRdb reanalysed the PCR reads using MiXCR and keeps one entry per CDR3 protein. The repertoire has hundreds of thousands of distinct CDR3 sequences, roughly 16% of them found once; the top ten carry around 4.5%. The input for sequencing was PBMCs, mostly from graft donor cells, taken 360 days after TCRalphabeta/CD19-depleted stem cell transplant. The receptors were sampled from a male patient aged 10 to 17 who had a stem cell transplant for acute lymphoblastic leukemia, so the T cells may come from the graft donor. Both conserved end residues are part of each CDR3. D genes are given only for firm matches. Size tells how often a clone was seen (once, few, many) or the class of an expanded clone, and some rows leave it out.

>-|TRBJ2-2|TRBD1|TRBV24-1
CATSDLQVSGQGIGELFF
TGTGCCACCAGTGATTTGCAAGTGTCAGGACAGGGGATCGGGGAGCTGTTTTTT
>many|TRBJ1-6|-|TRBV6-5
CASSFTGRNYSPGSPLHF
TGTGCCAGCAGTTTTACAGGGAGAAACTACTCCCCGGGGTCACCCCTCCACTTT
>few|TRBJ2-7|-|TRBV29-1
CSVVDGYEQYF
TGCAGCGTCGTGGATGGTTACGAGCAGTACTTC
>-|TRBJ1-1|-|TRBV5-1
CASSLEGDGEAFF
TGCGCCAGCAGCTTGGAAGGGGACGGTGAAGCTTTCTTT
>few|TRBJ2-5|TRBD2|TRBV5-1
CASSRGTSGMGETQYF
TGCGCCAGCAGCCGGGGGACTAGCGGGATGGGGGAGACCCAGTACTTC
>-|TRBJ2-3|-|TRBV20-1
CSARDFRGLTDTQYF
TGCAGTGCTAGAGATTTCCGGGGGCTCACAGATACGCAGTATTTT
>few|TRBJ2-1|-|TRBV24-1
CATSDFLSTDEQFF
TGTGCCACCAGTGATTTTCTTAGTACGGATGAGCAGTTCTTC
>few|TRBJ2-7|-|TRBV9
CASSVALGAYEQYF
TGTGCCAGCAGCGTAGCTTTGGGGGCTTACGAGCAGTACTTC
>-|TRBJ2-7|-|TRBV29-1
CSVHRQGDEQYF
TGCAGCGTTCATAGGCAGGGCGACGAGCAGTACTTC
>many|TRBJ2-1|TRBD2|TRBV27
CASSLLAGSSYNEQFF
TGTGCCAGCAGTTTATTAGCGGGGAGCTCCTACAATGAGCAGTTCTTC
>-|TRBJ2-5|TRBD1|TRBV2
CASLHPLDREQTQYF
TGTGCCAGCTTGCACCCACTCGACAGGGAACAGACCCAGTACTTC
>few|TRBJ2-5|TRBD2|TRBV11-2
CASSSATSIQETQYF
TGTGCCAGCAGCTCTGCGACTAGCATCCAAGAGACCCAGTACTTC
>-|TRBJ1-2|-|TRBV4-1
CASSHWGLYGYTF
TGCGCCAGCAGCCATTGGGGTCTCTATGGCTACACCTTC
>once|TRBJ2-2|-|TRBV9
CASTARENTGELFF
TGTGCCAGCACCGCCCGTGAGAACACCGGGGAGCTGTTTTTT
>-|TRBJ2-1|TRBD1|TRBV12-3/TRBV12-4
CASSAQDRAYNEQFF
TGTGCCAGCAGCGCCCAGGACAGGGCCTACAATGAGCAGTTCTTC
>-|TRBJ2-1|-|TRBV23-1
CASSRRIRNEQFF
TGCGCCAGCAGTCGAAGAATTCGCAATGAGCAGTTCTTC
>-|TRBJ1-5|-|TRBV7-2
CASSPRGKGQPQHF
TGTGCCAGCAGCCCGCGGGGAAAGGGGCAGCCCCAGCATTTT
>many|TRBJ2-5|TRBD1|TRBV4-2
CASSQGGLDRAETQYF
TGTGCCAGCAGCCAAGGGGGATTGGACAGGGCAGAGACCCAGTACTTC
>-|TRBJ2-4|TRBD1|TRBV4-1
CASSHGTGGDIQYF
TGCGCCAGCAGCCACGGGACAGGGGGAGACATTCAGTACTTC
>-|TRBJ2-3|-|TRBV7-2
CASQWGDRRDTQYF
TGTGCCAGCCAATGGGGGGACCGCAGAGATACGCAGTATTTT
>many|TRBJ2-6|TRBD1|TRBV7-8
CASSLDRGRLGANVLTF
TGTGCCAGCAGCTTAGACAGGGGGCGTCTTGGGGCCAACGTCCTGACTTTC
>-|TRBJ2-5|-|TRBV7-9
CASSFFGQTQYF
TGTGCCAGCAGCTTCTTCGGGCAGACCCAGTACTTC
>few|TRBJ2-3|-|TRBV11-2
CASSAVMSYIGDTQYF
TGTGCCAGCTCAGCGGTAATGTCCTATATAGGAGATACGCAGTATTTT
>few|TRBJ2-7|-|TRBV5-1
CASSPEGVMDYEQYF
TGCGCCAGCAGCCCGGAGGGGGTAATGGATTACGAGCAGTACTTC
>-|TRBJ1-5|-|TRBV27
CASSFLGINQPQHF
TGTGCCAGCAGTTTTCTAGGGATCAATCAGCCCCAGCATTTT
>few|TRBJ2-7|-|TRBV3-1
CASSQGSPTYSYEQYF
TGTGCCAGCAGCCAAGGTAGCCCTACCTACTCCTACGAGCAGTACTTC
>-|TRBJ2-3|TRBD2|TRBV6-5
CASSSPLAAATHTQYF
TGTGCCAGCAGTTCCCCTCTAGCGGCCGCCACCCATACGCAGTATTTT
>-|TRBJ2-5|-|TRBV19
CASRGAKALETQYF
TGTGCCAGTAGAGGGGCCAAGGCCCTAGAGACCCAGTACTTC